Presented here are 27 T cell receptor beta chains from one specimen sequenced in a study of OX40 agonist ivuxolimab in advanced cancers. The method was immunoSEQ multiplex PCR; TCRdb's version includes in-frame clones alone and lacks a portion of them. The sample consists of some 68,000 clones, about nine tenths of them appearing once. The sample in question was CD4+ or CD8+ T cells sorted from blood, obtained in a trial of the OX40 agonist ivuxolimab. These receptors all come from an adult with an advanced solid tumor such as melanoma, head and neck, liver or kidney cancer.

The gene calls are TRBV10-3 and TRBJ2-7; 8 bases align to TRBD1. The V gene's germline CDR1 is ENHRY and CDR2 SYGVKD. The CDR3 has 14 residues. V lost 7 bases to trimming and J lost 1 base; unmatched junction nucleotides: 6. CDR3 amino acids: CAIKGQGTSYEQYF. In nucleotides, the CDR3 is TGTGCCATCAAAGGACAGGGCACGTCCTACGAGCAGTACTTC.

The chain employs TRBV12-5 and TRBJ2-3; D gene uncertain. Trimming stripped 6 bases from V and 4 bases from J, with 11 bases between. CDR3 size: 13 residues. Per germline, CDR1 LGHNT and CDR2 FRNRAP. CDR3 sequence: CASGSPVADTQYF. The CDR3 DNA follows: TGTGCTAGTGGCTCCCCGGTTGCAGATACGCAGTATTTT.

This clone was picked up a small number of times. This sequence joins TRBV6-5 and TRBJ1-6; D is ambiguous. The CDR3 runs to 13 residues. The germline V and J ends were trimmed by 6 bases and 10 bases, with 13 bases remaining between them. Germline CDR1 is MNHEY and CDR2 is SVGAGI. The CDR3 DNA reads TGTGCCAGCAGCCCAACCGAGGCGTCACCCCTCCACTTT. Translating gives CASSPTEASPLHF.

CDR3 coding DNA: TGTGCCAGCTCACCAGAGGGAACAGGGGTCTACAATGAGCAGTTCTTC. It yields the protein CASSPEGTGVYNEQFF. This chain links TRBV18 with TRBJ2-1; 7 bases are a match to TRBD1. Germline V gives CDR1 KGHSH, CDR2 LQKENI. V was clipped by 2 bases and J by 3 bases; unmatched bases: 7. The CDR3 extends over 16 amino acids.

The chain employs TRBV11-3 and TRBJ1-1; D not resolved. Trimming took off 5 bases at V and 8 bases at J, with 21 bases between the two ends. This CDR3 is built from 15 residues. Germline lookup yields CDR1 SGHNT and CDR2 YENEEA. CDR3 coding DNA: TGTGCCAGCAGCGTGGACCACGCCCCTGGAAAGGAAGCTTTCTTT. It specifies CASSVDHAPGKEAFF.

The count of this clone is one. V is TRBV7-3 and J is TRBJ2-3; D unclear. Germline CDR1 is SGHTA and CDR2 is FQGTGA. Trimming removed 4 bases at V and 0 bases at J, with 11 bases between. The CDR3 is 15 amino acids. CDR3 sequence (DNA): TGTGCCAGCAGCTCCCGGGCGGCTAGCACAGATACGCAGTATTTT. It codes for CASSSRAASTDTQYF.

In its sample, this clone was seen once. This chain links TRBV19 with TRBJ2-7; D gene uncertain. V lost 3 bases and J lost 0, with 12 bases in between. This CDR3 has 15 residues. Germline V gene data show CDR1 as LNHDA and CDR2 as SQIVND (reference sequence). The CDR3 protein is CASSMGPATSYEQYF. CDR3 nucleotide sequence: TGTGCCAGTAGTATGGGTCCAGCGACCTCCTACGAGCAGTACTTC.

The rearrangement links TRBV5-1 to TRBJ2-3; TRBD2 agrees at 8 bases. This CDR3 is built from 15 residues. The V gene's germline CDR1 is SGHRS and CDR2 YFSETQ. V lost 6 bases, J lost 2 bases, and 8 bases stayed unmatched. Here the CDR3 reads CASTPSGSSTDTQYF. Here the CDR3 DNA reads TGCGCCAGCACCCCGAGCGGGAGCTCCACAGATACGCAGTATTTT.

The CDR3 spells CASSYPPSRNTEAFF. The CDR3 nucleotides read TGTGCCAGCAGTTACCCGCCTAGTCGAAACACTGAAGCTTTCTTT. The chain joins TRBV28 to TRBJ1-1; D gene ambiguous. V lost 4 bases and J lost 2, with 14 bases in between. The CDR3 extends over 15 amino acids. CDR1 is MDHEN, CDR2 SYDVKM, per germline.

The CDR3 spells CASSFLGGETQYF. CDR3 coding DNA: TGTGCCAGCAGTTTTTTGGGTGGAGAGACCCAGTACTTC. The chain uses TRBV6-5 and TRBJ2-5; D gene ambiguous. Trimming took off 4 bases at V and 4 bases at J, with 10 bases between the two ends. CDR1 and CDR2 (germline): MNHEY, SVGAGI. The CDR3 runs to 13 residues.

This chain joins TRBV5-1 and TRBJ1-1; D gene unclear. CDR3 length: 15 amino acids. V was shortened by 0 bases and J by 0 bases, with 9 bases between the two germline ends. CDR1 and CDR2 (germline): SGHRS, YFSETQ. CDR3 loop: CASSLDGVVNTEAFF. The CDR3 DNA follows: TGCGCCAGCAGCTTGGATGGGGTTGTGAACACTGAAGCTTTCTTT.

The CDR3 DNA is TGTGCCAGCAGTGAAGGTCCCTACAGGGGGGGGACTGAAGCTTTCTTT. This encodes CASSEGPYRGGTEAFF. The rearrangement uses TRBV6-1 and TRBJ1-1; 8 bases match TRBD1. Germline V gene data show CDR1 as MNHNS and CDR2 as SASEGT. The V segment lost 1 base and the J segment 5 bases; nucleotides outside the gene matches: 9. The CDR3 has 16 amino acids.

This sequence joins TRBV5-5 and TRBJ1-2; D is possibly TRBD1 (5 bases). Between the trimmed V and J ends, which lost 4 bases and 7 bases, there was a span of 29 bases. Per germline, CDR1 SGHKS and CDR2 YYEKEE (reference sequence). There are 18 residues in the CDR3. This chain's CDR3 is CASSLLANPTRGDRGYTF. The CDR3 coding sequence is TGTGCCAGCAGCCTGCTTGCGAATCCCACCCGGGGGGATCGTGGCTACACCTTC.

The V call is TRBV28, the J call TRBJ1-5, with no clear D. The CDR3 spans 13 residues. Germline V CDR1 and CDR2: MDHEN, SYDVKM. V shed 7 bases and J shed 7 bases, with 14 bases lying between them. CDR3 nucleotides: TGTGCCAGCATCGTGGGGAAGGACCAGCCCCAGCATTTT. Encoded protein: CASIVGKDQPQHF.

CDR3 DNA sequence: TGTGCCAGCAGTTTTCAGGCTCGGGGGACGGGGTCCTACGAGCAGTACTTC. Its protein is CASSFQARGTGSYEQYF. V usage is TRBV28 and J usage is TRBJ2-7; tentatively, D is TRBD2 (6 bases). The germline CDR1 and CDR2 sequences are MDHEN and SYDVKM. This CDR3 region has 17 residues. Trimming pared 3 bases from V and 1 base from J, leaving 19 bases between. The full variable domain, in which reference TRBV28 and TRBJ2-7 provide the parts outside the CDR3, is DVKVTQSSRYLVKRTGEKVFLECVQDMDHENMFWYRQDPGLGLRLIYFSYDVKMKEKGDIPEGYSVSREKKERFSLILESASTNQTSMYLCASSFQARGTGSYEQYFGPGTRLTVT.

This chain connects TRBV19 to TRBJ2-2, with D uncertain. The V and J ends lost 6 bases and 6 bases respectively, with 17 bases between them. The CDR3 length is 15 residues. Germline CDR1 is LNHDA and CDR2 is SQIVND (reference sequence). Written as DNA, the CDR3 is TGTGCCAGTAGGCGCCCCACAGCAGAGTCCGGGGAGCTGTTTTTT. Its translation is CASRRPTAESGELFF.

The chain joins TRBV19 to TRBJ2-6; no clear D gene. Germline lookup yields CDR1 LNHDA and CDR2 SQIVND (reference sequence). The CDR3 is 15 residues long. The germline V and J ends were trimmed by 1 base and 4 bases, with 8 bases remaining between them. This chain's CDR3 is CASSIGYTGANVLTF. Here the CDR3 DNA reads TGTGCCAGTAGTATAGGCTACACCGGGGCCAACGTCCTGACTTTC.

The chain links TRBV7-2 to TRBJ1-5; D is unresolved. Trimming took off 4 bases at V and 3 bases at J, with 7 bases between the two ends. Germline CDR1 and CDR2: SGHTA and FQGNSA. CDR3 size: 13 residues. CDR3 region: CASSSRVNQPQHF. The CDR3 DNA reads TGTGCCAGCAGCTCGAGGGTCAATCAGCCCCAGCATTTT.

The chain links TRBV5-1 to TRBJ2-7; D possibly matches TRBD1 or TRBD2 (5 bases each). The CDR3 runs 14 residues. The germline CDR1 and CDR2 sequences are SGHRS and YFSETQ. V was trimmed by 1 base and J by 0 bases, leaving 8 bases between them. For the CDR3, the DNA is TGCGCCAGCAGCTTGCCAGGGAGCTCCTACGAGCAGTACTTC. It specifies CASSLPGSSYEQYF.

This chain links TRBV4-1 with TRBJ2-3, with D possibly matching TRBD1 (6 bases). The V gene lost 1 base and the J gene lost 2 bases, with 10 bases spanning the gap. The CDR3 consists of 15 residues. CDR1 is MGHRA, CDR2 YSYEKL, per germline. The CDR3 DNA reads as TGCGCCAGCAGCCAAGCAGCAGGGGACACAGATACGCAGTATTTT. Translating it yields CASSQAAGDTDTQYF.

The chain has TRBV30 and TRBJ1-4; D uncertain. CDR1 is GTSNPN and CDR2 is SVGIG in the germline V gene (reference sequence). The CDR3 extends over 14 amino acids. Trimming cost V 3 bases and J 13 bases, with 21 bases left between them. The CDR3 nucleotides are TGTGCCTGGAGCATCGGAACTTCCTTATCGGGACTGTTTTTT. Amino acid sequence: CAWSIGTSLSGLFF.

This clone was found once. The rearrangement links TRBV5-4 to TRBJ1-1; no reliable D call. Trimming shortened V by 0 bases and J by 4 bases, and 10 bases separated the two germline ends. Germline V gene data show CDR1 as SGHNT and CDR2 as YYREEE (reference sequence). The CDR3 runs to 14 residues. The CDR3, as DNA: TGTGCCAGCAGCTTGGAACGGGCAGGCACTGAAGCTTTCTTT. Translated, it gives CASSLERAGTEAFF.

The CDR3 loop is CASSPLGGGGAYNEQFF. The DNA of the CDR3 is TGTGCCAGCAGCCCCCTGGGTGGGGGGGGCGCCTACAATGAGCAGTTCTTC. The chain links TRBV7-9 to TRBJ2-1; a weak D match, TRBD2 (7 bases). Germline loops: CDR1 SEHNR, CDR2 FQNEAQ (reference sequence). The V end was cut by 5 bases, the J end by 2 bases, with 19 bases between. This CDR3 region has 17 residues. Variable domain in full (rest from reference TRBV7-9 and TRBJ2-1): DTGVSQNPRHKITKRGQNVTFRCDPISEHNRLYWYRQTLGQGPEFLTYFQNEAQLEKSRLLSDRFSAERPKGSFSTLEIQRTEQGDSAMYLCASSPLGGGGAYNEQFFGPGTRLTVL.

This clone was observed once. For the CDR3, the DNA is TGTGCCAGCTCCACCGGATCAGCCTTGAACACTGAAGCTTTCTTT. It encodes CASSTGSALNTEAFF. The gene calls are TRBV18 and TRBJ1-1; D unresolved. Germline assignment: CDR1 KGHSH and CDR2 LQKENI. The CDR3 consists of 15 residues. V was trimmed by 6 bases and J by 0 bases, leaving 14 bases between them. Filled out from reference TRBV18 and TRBJ1-1, the complete variable domain reads NAGVMQNPRHLVRRRGQEARLRCSPMKGHSHVYWYRQLPEEGLKFMVYLQKENIIDESGMPKERFSAEFPKEGPSILRIQQVVRGDSAAYFCASSTGSALNTEAFFGQGTRLTVV.

The chain is built from TRBV5-1 and TRBJ2-5; 9 nucleotides line up with TRBD1. The CDR3 contains 15 residues. The germline CDR1 and CDR2 sequences are SGHRS and YFSETQ. J gave up 9 bases and V 4 bases, and 13 bases lay outside the gene matches. CDR3 sequence (DNA): TGCGCCAGCAGCCACATGGACAGGGGTGGGGAGGCCCAGTACTTC. Its protein is CASSHMDRGGEAQYF.

This chain connects TRBV19 to TRBJ1-5, with D uncertain. This CDR3 spans 15 amino acids. Germline V gene sequence: CDR1 LNHDA, CDR2 SQIVND (reference sequence). Trimming took 1 base from V and 2 from J, leaving 9 bases between them. The DNA for the CDR3 is TGTGCCAGTAGTATAGGGGATTTGGGCAATCAGCCCCAGCATTTT. Translated: CASSIGDLGNQPQHF.

The chain employs TRBV4-2 and TRBJ1-2, with unresolved D. There are 16 residues in the CDR3. CDR1 and CDR2 (germline): LGHNA, YNFKEQ. Trimming removed 1 base at V and 4 bases at J, with 16 bases between. CDR3 bases: TGTGCCAGCAGCCAAGTTACTGGCGTTTTATCCTATGGCTACACCTTC. Amino acids: CASSQVTGVLSYGYTF.